This T cell receptor beta chain is drawn from a study of T cell changes during pregnancy in multiple sclerosis. This CDR3 contains 15 residues. J lost 8 bases, V lost 4 bases, and 11 bases had no gene match. From germline, CDR1 is SGHTA and CDR2 FQGNSA. Profiling relied on immunoSEQ multiplex PCR, and the TCRdb table lists in-frame clones only, not all of them. The top ten clones hold approximately 0.74% of a sample with approximately 33,000 clones, just over 85% of them seen once. The sequencing used CD4+ T cells from peripheral blood mononuclear cells, collected in the first trimester of pregnancy. The TCR originated in a female donor in good health, enrolled as a control in a pregnancy study. The rearrangement joins TRBV7-2 to TRBJ1-2; 9 nucleotides align to TRBD1. This CDR3 reads CASSSSITQGAGYTF. The DNA for the CDR3 is TGTGCCAGCAGCTCCTCCATAACACAGGGGGCGGGCTACACCTTC.